This T cell receptor (beta chain) was profiled in a study of blood T cell repertoires in COVID-19. Study as a whole: The cDNA or gDNA used as material had been derived from T cells, B-cell-depleted T cells, or PBMCs.

This CDR3 has 15 amino acids. Trimming stripped 3 bases from V and 5 bases from J, with 17 bases between. CDR1 and CDR2 (germline): MDHEN, SYDVKM. The data were produced by immunoSEQ multiplex PCR, yet TCRdb's version contains in-frame clones alone and is incomplete. The data hold some 120,000 clones, with 80% observed a single time. The clonotype was recovered from a human donor in a cohort sampled during active COVID-19. Sequenced material: peripheral blood. The J gene is TRBJ2-7, the V gene TRBV28, with D possibly being TRBD2 (7 bases). CDR3 in amino acids: CASSFSGTRKHEQYF. CDR3 sequence (DNA): TGTGCCAGCAGTTTCAGCGGGACAAGAAAGCACGAGCAGTACTTC.